Listed here is a single T cell receptor beta chain. Original processing methods: How many nucleated cells were present was estimated from reference gene primer amplification. Assay: immunoSEQ multiplex PCR; the TCRdb copy retains only in-frame clones and omits some. V and J calls and clone size are copied from that table; D and trimming were computed from the DNA. This sample carries 350,000 to 550,000 clones, roughly 91% of them seen once, and the ten largest clones take 4.3%. This entry belongs to a study of blood T cell repertoires in COVID-19. Background on the study: Italy, Spain and the United States were the sources of the convalescent and acute COVID-19 samples. Sample material is recorded as cDNA or gDNA derived from T cells, B-cell-depleted T cells, or PBMCs.

The TCR sequence derives from a woman aged 25 to 39 with acute or convalescent COVID-19. Sequenced: peripheral blood.

The DNA for the CDR3 is TGTGCCAGCAGGATGGACACTCACACAGATACGCAGTATTTT. Protein sequence: CASRMDTHTDTQYF. The chain combines TRBV7-6 with TRBJ2-3; a weak D match, TRBD1 (5 bases). Trimming shortened V by 6 bases and J by 2 bases, and 12 bases separated the two germline ends. In germline, CDR1 is SGHVS, CDR2 FNYEAQ. The CDR3 has 14 residues. The complete variable domain, with remaining parts taken from reference TRBV7-6 and TRBJ2-3, reads GAGVSQSPRYKVTKRGQDVALRCDPISGHVSLYWYRQALGQGPEFLTYFNYEAQQDKSGLPNDRFSAERPEGSISTLTIQRTEQRDSAMYRCASRMDTHTDTQYFGPGTRLTVL.